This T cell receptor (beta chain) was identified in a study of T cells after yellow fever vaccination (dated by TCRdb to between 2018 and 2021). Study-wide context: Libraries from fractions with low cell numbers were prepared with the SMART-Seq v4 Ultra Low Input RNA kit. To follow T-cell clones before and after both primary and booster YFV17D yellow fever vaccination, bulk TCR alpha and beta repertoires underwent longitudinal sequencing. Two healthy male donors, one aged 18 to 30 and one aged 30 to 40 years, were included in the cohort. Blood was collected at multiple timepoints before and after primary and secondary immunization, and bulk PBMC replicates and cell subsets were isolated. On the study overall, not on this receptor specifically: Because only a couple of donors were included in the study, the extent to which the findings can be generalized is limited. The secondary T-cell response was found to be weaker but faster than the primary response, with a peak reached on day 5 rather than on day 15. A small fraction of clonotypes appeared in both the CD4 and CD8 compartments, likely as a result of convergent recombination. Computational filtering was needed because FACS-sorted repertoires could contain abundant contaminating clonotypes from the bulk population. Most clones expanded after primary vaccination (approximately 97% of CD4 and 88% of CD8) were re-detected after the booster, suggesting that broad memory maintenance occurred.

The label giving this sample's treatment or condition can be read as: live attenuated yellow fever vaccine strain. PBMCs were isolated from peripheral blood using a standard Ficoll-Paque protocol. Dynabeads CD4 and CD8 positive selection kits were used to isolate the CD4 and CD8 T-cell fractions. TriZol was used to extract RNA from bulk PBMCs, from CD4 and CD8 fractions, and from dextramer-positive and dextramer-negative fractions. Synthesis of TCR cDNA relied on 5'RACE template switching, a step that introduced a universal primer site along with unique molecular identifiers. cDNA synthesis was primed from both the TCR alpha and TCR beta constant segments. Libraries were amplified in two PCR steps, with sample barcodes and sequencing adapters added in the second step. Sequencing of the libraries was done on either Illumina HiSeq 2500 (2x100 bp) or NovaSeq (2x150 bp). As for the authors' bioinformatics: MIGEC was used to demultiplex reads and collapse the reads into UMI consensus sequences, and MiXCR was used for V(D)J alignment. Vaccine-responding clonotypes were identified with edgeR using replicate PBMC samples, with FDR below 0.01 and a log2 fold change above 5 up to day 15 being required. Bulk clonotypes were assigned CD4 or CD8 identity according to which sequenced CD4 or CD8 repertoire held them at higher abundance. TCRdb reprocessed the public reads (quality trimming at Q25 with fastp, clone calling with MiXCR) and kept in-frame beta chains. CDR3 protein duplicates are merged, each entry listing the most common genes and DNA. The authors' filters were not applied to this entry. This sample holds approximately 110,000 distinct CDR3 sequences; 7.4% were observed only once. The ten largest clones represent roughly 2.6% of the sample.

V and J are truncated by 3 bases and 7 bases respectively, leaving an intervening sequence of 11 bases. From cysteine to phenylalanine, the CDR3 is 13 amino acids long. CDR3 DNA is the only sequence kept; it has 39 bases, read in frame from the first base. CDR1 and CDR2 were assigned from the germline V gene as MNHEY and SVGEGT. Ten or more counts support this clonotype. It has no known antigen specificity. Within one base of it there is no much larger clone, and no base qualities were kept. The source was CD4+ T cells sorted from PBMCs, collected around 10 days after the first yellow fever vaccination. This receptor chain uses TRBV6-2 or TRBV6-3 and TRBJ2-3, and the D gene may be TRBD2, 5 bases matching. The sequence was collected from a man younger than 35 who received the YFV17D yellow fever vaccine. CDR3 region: CASSYIETNTQYF. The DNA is TGTGCCAGCAGTTATATCGAGACTAATACGCAGTATTTT.